A selection of T cell receptor beta chains follows, all from one sample in a study of blood T cell repertoires in COVID-19. Assay: immunoSEQ multiplex PCR; the TCRdb copy retains only in-frame clones and omits some. The table has about 160,000 clones, approximately 88% seen once; the top ten hold more than 7%. Sequenced: peripheral blood. These receptors were taken from a woman of 80 years or more with active or convalescent COVID-19. The CDR3 runs from the conserved cysteine through the conserved F or W. A D gene is named only where the DNA matches it firmly.

- | TRBV27 | 15 | CASSSRRTDNYGYTF
TRBD1 | TRBV12-3/TRBV12-4 | 13 | CASSLGQASGAFF
- | TRBV10-3 | 15 | CAISESRGQNEKLFF
- | TRBV7-2 | 14 | CASGPTGSMYGYTF
TRBD1 | TRBV4-3 | 16 | CASSQEARQGVFEQFF
TRBD1 | TRBV18 | 13 | CASSGTANTEAFF
- | TRBV9 | 14 | CASSPQGAQETQYF
- | TRBV18 | 13 | CASSSSSNQPQHF
- | TRBV6-6 | 14 | CASREQGRADTQYF
TRBD2 | TRBV11-2 | 15 | CASSLGRGYQETQYF
TRBD2 | TRBV6-5 | 15 | CASSSRTSLGDTQYF
- | TRBV7-9 | 12 | CALTGLTDTQYF
- | TRBV7-9 | 13 | CASSPGWDPEAFF
TRBD1 | TRBV5-1 | 14 | CASGTASGANVLTF
TRBD1 | TRBV7-2 | 15 | CASSPGTVNTGELFF
- | TRBV5-5 | 16 | CASSLNLGGAGNTIYF
- | TRBV7-9 | 14 | CAGTGDLAKNIQYF
TRBD1 | TRBV5-5 | 13 | CASSGTGDQPQHF
- | TRBV19 | 13 | CASRPRTVGGYTF
- | TRBV29-1 | 13 | CSVEKATRDGYTF
TRBD2 | TRBV19 | 16 | CASSTLGTSGTYEQYF
- | TRBV7-2 | 15 | CASSEDAGARYGYTF
TRBD2 | TRBV7-8 | 14 | CASSLAGVAGELFF
- | TRBV7-2 | 14 | CASSLKGSSYGYTF
TRBD2 | TRBV19 | 14 | CASSIRGDYNEQFF
- | TRBV2 | 12 | CASEVGRETQYF
TRBD1 | TRBV27 | 15 | CASSPGQGINQPQHF
TRBD1 | TRBV12-3/TRBV12-4 | 13 | CASRNTGGETQYF
- | TRBV10-2 | 13 | CASRDSGNQPQHF
TRBD1 | TRBV5-1 | 16 | CASSLGQEAVSYEQYF
- | TRBV30 | 14 | CAWSTGYMNTEAFF
TRBD1 | TRBV7-8 | 15 | CASRSIQGVNTEAFF
TRBD1 | TRBV5-4 | 14 | CASSSQGDTGELFF
- | TRBV7-9 | 16 | CASNLGKIGIAYEQYF
- | TRBV5-1 | 15 | CASSLGGSGANVLTF
- | TRBV27 | 14 | CASSSLVGLRGYTF
- | TRBV3-1/TRBV3-2 | 14 | CASSQAGEEETQYF
- | TRBV5-6 | 15 | CASSLASGGRYGYTF
TRBD1 | TRBV6-2/TRBV6-3 | 14 | CASSPGQGRGGYTF
- | TRBV2 | 17 | CASSAVGGQVSGNTIYF
- | TRBV19 | 15 | CASSSTEVSNQPQHF
- | TRBV4-3 | 16 | CASSQDPGATNEKLFF
- | TRBV7-9 | 12 | CASSSEGSPLHF
TRBD1 | TRBV7-6 | 18 | CASSLGLGDRGSRGKQFF
TRBD1 | TRBV29-1 | 14 | CSVEGGQGAGSAFF
- | TRBV3-1/TRBV3-2 | 13 | CASSPMPGTPGGF
- | TRBV5-1 | 13 | CASRQSSGNTIYF
- | TRBV19 | 14 | CASTIGSLNTEAFF
- | TRBV4-3 | 16 | CASSQPPGPLTYGYTF
- | TRBV4-3 | 17 | CASSQDRTGTTYTEAFF
TRBD1 | TRBV7-9 | 13 | CASRKGAGTEAFF
TRBD2 | TRBV5-6 | 17 | CASSAPWGQAGGDEQFF
TRBD2 | TRBV3-1/TRBV3-2 | 21 | CASSLQAPGLAGGGLKATQYF
TRBD1 | TRBV5-4 | 16 | CASSLVGQGPTGELFF